What follows are 20 T cell receptor beta chains derived from one specimen sequenced in a study of vaccination and CD4 T cells after COVID-19. Sequencing of cultured CD4+ T cell DNA used the Oncomine TCR Beta short-read assay. One entry per CDR3 protein results from TCRdb running MiXCR on the PCR reads. Of fewer than 25,000 distinct CDR3 sequences listed, under 50% are singletons. Their antigens are not known. Sample time point: late sampling 161 to 241 days after vaccination in three convalescent patients. Treatment of the sample: roughly ten-day PBMC culture with coronavirus spike peptide pools or control peptides (ViraFEST assay). The specimen comprised CD4+ T cells from blood, cultured in vitro, sampled about 7 months after SARS-CoV-2 vaccination. These receptors all stem from a human donor who had recovered from COVID-19.

This chain connects TRBV29-1 to TRBJ2-7; no firm D call. CDR3 length: 15 residues. Trimming cost V 5 bases and J 0 bases, with 17 bases left between them. In germline, CDR1 is SQVTM, CDR2 ANQGSEA. The CDR3 sequence: CSVLGSASSSYEQYF. For the CDR3, the DNA is TGCAGCGTTTTGGGCAGCGCTTCGAGCTCCTACGAGCAGTACTTC.

This clonotype was seen more than once but under ten times. The rearrangement joins TRBV15 to TRBJ2-2; D may be TRBD2 (5 bases). This CDR3 is built from 15 residues. CDR1 LNHNV and CDR2 YYDKDF come from the germline V gene (reference sequence). Between the trimmed V and J ends, which lost 1 base and 4 bases, there was a span of 10 bases. CDR3 region: CATSRGGKSTGELFF. The CDR3, as DNA: TGTGCCACCAGCAGAGGAGGGAAGAGCACCGGGGAGCTGTTTTTT.

The chain recombines TRBV7-9 with TRBJ2-7; 9 nucleotides line up with TRBD2. The CDR3 spans 16 residues. After removal of 5 bases from V and 4 bases from J, the junction contained 12 bases not matched to a gene. Germline V gene sequence: CDR1 SEHNR, CDR2 FQNEAQ (reference sequence). CDR3 residues: CASSIIRSGRQYEQYF. In nucleotides, the CDR3 is TGTGCCAGCAGCATTATTCGTAGCGGGAGACAGTACGAGCAGTACTTC.

The V call is TRBV6-1, the J call TRBJ2-5; D might be TRBD2 (5 bases). Germline values: CDR1 MNHNS, CDR2 SASEGT. This CDR3 region has 13 residues. Trimming took 5 bases from V and 3 from J, leaving 10 bases between them. CDR3: CASSHGEKETQYF. The CDR3 coding sequence is TGTGCCAGCAGTCACGGGGAAAAAGAGACCCAGTACTTC.

This chain links TRBV6-5 with TRBJ1-5, with D tentatively TRBD1 (5 bases). The CDR3 length is 15 residues. Germline loops: CDR1 MNHEY, CDR2 SVGAGI. The germline V and J ends were trimmed by 4 bases and 0 bases, with 10 bases remaining between them. CDR3 coding DNA: TGTGCCAGCAGTTCAGGGTTCTATAGCAATCAGCCCCAGCATTTT. This encodes CASSSGFYSNQPQHF.

This sequence joins TRBV24-1 and TRBJ2-7, with D tentatively TRBD2 (5 bases). The germline V gene has CDR1 KGHDR and CDR2 SFDVKD. Trimming shortened V by 4 bases and J by 7 bases, and 16 bases separated the two germline ends. This CDR3 contains 14 residues. The CDR3: CATSDSGGFGEQYF. DNA for the CDR3: TGTGCCACCAGTGACTCGGGCGGGTTCGGAGAGCAGTACTTC.

This clonotype appeared a few times. The rearrangement links TRBV20-1 to TRBJ2-2; TRBD2 agrees at 8 bases. Trimming cost V 2 bases and J 8 bases; bases outside gene matches: 7. The CDR3 length is 14 residues. Per germline, CDR1 DFQATT and CDR2 SNEGSKA (reference sequence). CDR3 bases: TGCAGTGCTAGACCTCCGGGACTAGTGGGGGAGCTGTTTTTT. Translated, it gives CSARPPGLVGELFF.

The J gene is TRBJ2-1, the V gene TRBV6-2 or TRBV6-3; 12 bases match TRBD2. This CDR3 has 15 amino acids. With 7 bases clipped from V and 9 bases from J, the junction kept 10 bases outside the gene matches. Germline-derived CDR1 and CDR2 are MNHEY and SVGEGT. CDR3 coding DNA: TGTGCCAGCACCTCGACTAGCGGGGGCGGGAGTGAGCAGTTCTTC. It is translated as CASTSTSGGGSEQFF.

This rearrangement joins TRBV4-2 to TRBJ2-5, with 11 positions matching TRBD1. This CDR3 comprises 17 residues. The ends lost 2 bases at V and 4 bases at J; junction bases unmatched: 9. Germline values: CDR1 LGHNA, CDR2 YNFKEQ. For the CDR3, the DNA is TGTGCCAGCAGCCAAAAGGGCCCGGGACAGGGGGGAGAGACCCAGTACTTC. This encodes CASSQKGPGQGGETQYF.

This sequence joins TRBV5-3 and TRBJ2-7, with D unresolved. Being an ORF, TRBV5-3 has a function that is uncertain. V was clipped by 5 bases and J by 0 bases, with 15 bases between them. The CDR3 is 15 residues long. The CDR3 nucleotides are TGTGCCAGAAGACCCACTTCACCCAGCTCCTACGAGCAGTACTTC. Translating it yields CARRPTSPSSYEQYF.

This clonotype was recorded a few times. The rearrangement uses TRBV27 and TRBJ1-6; D is perhaps TRBD1 (5 bases). Germline CDR1 is MNHEY and CDR2 is SMNVEV (reference sequence). The CDR3 contains 17 residues. Trimming left V 5 bases short and J 3 bases short, with 17 bases between. The CDR3 sequence is CASSPNGGRSYNSPLHF. Written as DNA, the CDR3 is TGTGCCAGCAGTCCCAACGGGGGACGTAGCTATAATTCACCCCTCCACTTT.

The chain couples TRBV20-1 to TRBJ1-5, with D possibly TRBD1 on 5 matching bases. The germline gives CDR1 DFQATT, CDR2 SNEGSKA (reference sequence). Trimming pared 6 bases from V and 3 bases from J, leaving 12 bases between. This CDR3 is built from 13 residues. This chain's CDR3 is CSAGGLNNQPQHF. The CDR3 DNA reads as TGCAGTGCGGGGGGACTGAACAATCAGCCCCAGCATTTT.

V gene TRBV19 combines with J gene TRBJ1-1; TRBD1 agrees at 9 bases. The CDR3 loop spans 15 amino acids. Per germline, CDR1 LNHDA and CDR2 SQIVND (reference sequence). With 4 bases clipped from V and 1 base from J, the junction kept 4 bases outside the gene matches. The CDR3, as DNA: TGTGCCAGTAGTAGACCGGGACAGGGGAACACTGAAGCTTTCTTT. Translation gives CASSRPGQGNTEAFF.

This sequence joins TRBV20-1 and TRBJ1-6; a possible D gene is TRBD1 (5 bases). The germline gives CDR1 DFQATT, CDR2 SNEGSKA (reference sequence). This CDR3 comprises 13 residues. V lost 2 bases to trimming and J lost 6 bases, with 8 bases between them. CDR3: CSARTGPNSPLHF. CDR3 sequence (DNA): TGCAGTGCTAGAACAGGTCCTAATTCACCCCTCCACTTT.

This clonotype has more than one count but fewer than ten. The J gene is TRBJ1-5, the V gene TRBV6-4; 8 nucleotides match TRBD1. After removal of 5 bases from V and 4 bases from J, the junction contained 1 base not matched to a gene. Germline CDR1 and CDR2: MRHNA and SNTAGT. This CDR3 is built from 13 residues. The DNA for the CDR3 is TGTGCCAGCAGTCAGGGGGCGAATCAGCCCCAGCATTTT. Protein sequence: CASSQGANQPQHF.

The gene calls are TRBV7-2 and TRBJ2-7, with D possibly TRBD2 on 6 matching bases. V lost 5 bases, J lost 4 bases, and 15 bases lay in between. The CDR3 length is 14 residues. CDR1 and CDR2 (germline): SGHTA, FQGNSA. The CDR3 loop is CASSRGGSGYEQYF. Written as DNA, the CDR3 is TGTGCCAGCAGCCGTGGGGGGAGCGGGTACGAGCAGTACTTC.

The rearrangement uses TRBV2 and TRBJ1-5; 7 bases fit TRBD1. The CDR3 contains 13 residues. In germline, CDR1 is SNHLY, CDR2 FYNNEI. J gave up 5 bases and V 6 bases, and 4 bases lay outside the gene matches. CDR3 sequence reads: CASRRTGYQPQHF. Written as DNA, the CDR3 is TGTGCCAGCAGAAGGACAGGTTATCAGCCCCAGCATTTT.

This clonotype is a singleton in its sample. J is TRBJ1-1 and V is TRBV14; D ambiguous. Trimming removed 5 bases from V and 5 bases from J, with 12 bases in between. Germline V gene data show CDR1 as SGHDN and CDR2 as FVKESK. The CDR3 runs 13 residues. The DNA of the CDR3 is TGTGCCAGCAGCGGCCGAGGAGGTACTGAAGCTTTCTTT. It translates to CASSGRGGTEAFF.

The chain couples TRBV4-1 to TRBJ1-1; D remains ambiguous. The CDR3 spans 17 residues. The V end lost 0 bases, the J end lost 3 bases, and 17 bases lay between the germline ends. Germline V gives CDR1 MGHRA, CDR2 YSYEKL. The CDR3 DNA reads TGCGCCAGCAGCCAAGATACGCGGGCCGGAGAGGACACTGAAGCTTTCTTT. Its protein is CASSQDTRAGEDTEAFF.

In its sample, this clonotype was seen a few times. The V and J genes are TRBV7-6 and TRBJ2-5; TRBD1 agrees at 8 bases. Trimming took 4 bases from V and 3 from J; bases not matched to a gene: 7. Looked up from germline, CDR1 is SGHVS and CDR2 is FNYEAQ. This CDR3 comprises 15 residues. Written as DNA, the CDR3 is TGTGCCAGCAGCTCACAGGGGGGAGGAAAAGAGACCCAGTACTTC. This translates into CASSSQGGGKETQYF.